Below, 20 T cell receptor beta chains from the same sample are listed, as sequenced in a study of blood T cells in healthy people across ages. Next came a second PCR, run for about 7 to 12 cycles, which used a sample-barcoded 5' primer along with a J-beta primer mix. TCRdb independently ran MiXCR on the 5' RACE reads; one entry per CDR3 protein. The sample shows 870,000 or so distinct CDR3 sequences, about 30% of them seen only once. The sequenced sample was blood. The receptor source for this set is a woman of 80 years or more in good health.

As concerns this clonotype: A much larger clone differs by one base, so this may be a read error. The chain combines TRBV20-1 with TRBJ2-1; tentatively, D is TRBD2 (6 bases). The last part of the DNA fits TRBJ2-7 better; the J call may be wrong. The length of the CDR3 is 16 residues. Germline V gene sequence: CDR1 DFQATT, CDR2 SNEGSKA (reference sequence). Here the CDR3 DNA reads TGCAGTGCTAACGGGATTCGGGGGAGCTCCTACAATGAGCAGTACTTC. This codes for CSANGIRGSSYNEQYF.

The rearrangement uses TRBV7-2 and TRBJ1-3, with D possibly TRBD1 on 5 matching bases. The V end was cut by 2 bases, the J end by 2 bases, with 13 bases between. The CDR3 covers 16 residues. CDR1 SGHTA and CDR2 FQGNSA come from the germline V gene. The CDR3 loop reads CASSLMTRVAGNTIYF. CDR3 in DNA: TGTGCCAGCAGCTTAATGACCAGGGTCGCTGGAAACACCATATATTTT.

V is TRBV7-8 and J is TRBJ2-5, with D perhaps matching TRBD2 (5 bases). The CDR3 has 11 amino acids. Trimming pared 8 bases from V and 11 bases from J, leaving 15 bases between. Looked up from germline, CDR1 is SGHVS and CDR2 is FQNEAQ. Here the CDR3 DNA reads TGTGCCAGCGGATGGGCGAGGGAGCAGTACTTC. This codes for CASGWAREQYF. Variable domain in full (rest from reference TRBV7-8 and TRBJ2-5): GAGVSQSPRYKVAKRGQDVALRCDPISGHVSLFWYQQALGQGPEFLTYFQNEAQLDKSGLPSDRFFAERPEGSVSTLKIQRTQQEDSAVYLCASGWAREQYFGPGTRLLVL.

This clonotype has more than one count but fewer than ten. This may arise from a read error, as a much more abundant clone is one base away. The chain has TRBV6-2 or TRBV6-3 and TRBJ2-5, with D perhaps TRBD2 (6 bases). The CDR3 has 14 residues. Germline CDR1 and CDR2: MNHEY and SVGEGT. V was shortened by 6 bases and J by 4 bases, with 15 bases between the two germline ends. CDR3 in DNA: TGTGCCAGCAGGCGCCTCGGGGGATCAGAGACCCAGTACTTC. As protein: CASRRLGGSETQYF.

A word on this clonotype: A read error may be the cause here, since a much bigger clone is one base away. This rearrangement joins TRBV10-3 to TRBJ2-5, with 10 bases matching TRBD1. TRBJ2-1 explains the end of the DNA better; the J call may be wrong. The germline V gene encodes CDR1 ENHRY and CDR2 SYGVKD. The CDR3 contains 16 residues. The CDR3 here is CAISEGGTGDQETQFF. As DNA, the CDR3 is TGTGCCATCAGTGAAGGGGGGACAGGGGACCAAGAGACCCAGTTCTTC.

V usage is TRBV5-1 and J usage is TRBJ2-4; the D gene is possibly TRBD1 (5 bases). V lost 4 bases to trimming and J lost 7 bases, with 21 bases between them. CDR3 length: 16 residues. Germline values: CDR1 SGHRS, CDR2 YFSETQ. The CDR3 nucleotides read TGCGCCAGCAGCCCCAAGTCAGAAGGGGTGGGGAACATTCAGTACTTC. It codes for CASSPKSEGVGNIQYF.

The gene calls are TRBV6-2 or TRBV6-3 and TRBJ2-1; 9 bases are a match to TRBD1. The CDR3 consists of 15 residues. The V gene end was trimmed by 5 bases and the J gene end by 7 bases; junction bases not matched to a gene: 9. Germline V gene data show CDR1 as MNHEY and CDR2 as SVGEGT. The CDR3 DNA sequence: TGTGCCAGCAGTAACCCACGACAGGGGGGGAATGAGCAGTTCTTC. This translates into CASSNPRQGGNEQFF.

This clonotype appeared a single time. The junction departs from the called germline gene at one end, perhaps through a read error. The chain is built from TRBV3-1 and TRBJ2-3; 12 bases are shared with TRBD2. Germline V gene lookup returns CDR1 LGHDT and CDR2 YNNKEL (reference sequence). The CDR3 is made up of 17 amino acids. This chain's CDR3 is CASSPIASGGAGNTRYF. The CDR3 DNA follows: TGTGCCAGCAGCCCCATAGCTAGCGGGGGGGCCGGGAATACGCGGTATTTT.

This clonotype appeared a few times. This sequence joins TRBV24-1 and TRBJ2-2; D is uncertain. Germline loops: CDR1 KGHDR, CDR2 SFDVKD. V was shortened by 9 bases and J by 0 bases, with 13 bases between the two germline ends. The CDR3 spans 15 residues. CDR3 DNA: TGTGCCACCTCCCGCCCCGGCGCGAACACCGGGGAGCTGTTTTTT. Translation gives CATSRPGANTGELFF.

A remark on this clonotype: Possible read error: a much larger clone is one base away. The V gene is TRBV5-4, the J gene TRBJ2-1, with 7 positions matching TRBD2. The J segment lost 12 bases and the V segment lost 3 bases, leaving 12 bases of the junction unmatched. Germline lookup yields CDR1 SGHNT and CDR2 YYREEE (reference sequence). CDR3 length: 14 residues. The CDR3 nucleotides are TGTGCCAGCAGCTGGCGTGGGACTAACGGGGGGCAGTTCTTC. Its translation is CASSWRGTNGGQFF. Using reference TRBV5-4 and TRBJ2-1 for the parts outside the CDR3, the full variable domain is ETGVTQSPTHLIKTRGQQVTLRCSSQSGHNTVSWYQQALGQGPQFIFQYYREEENGRGNFPPRFSGLQFPNYSSELNVNALELDDSALYLCASSWRGTNGGQFFGPGTRLTVL.

The V gene is TRBV5-6, the J gene TRBJ1-1; D remains ambiguous. Trimming removed 0 bases from V and 8 bases from J, with 14 bases in between. The CDR3 sequence is 14 residues long. Germline V gene lookup returns CDR1 SGHDT and CDR2 YYEEEE. The DNA of the CDR3 is TGTGCCAGCAGCTTGGGAAGTATGGTAGCAGAAGCTTTCTTT. This codes for CASSLGSMVAEAFF.

This clonotype was found many times. The CDR3 spells CATSGQGPSSYNEQFF. In nucleotides, the CDR3 is TGTGCCACCAGTGGCCAGGGACCGAGCTCCTACAATGAGCAGTTCTTC. The chain employs TRBV24-1 and TRBJ2-1; tentatively, D is TRBD1 or TRBD2 (5 bases each). Germline V gene data show CDR1 as KGHDR and CDR2 as SFDVKD. This CDR3 region has 16 residues. The V end lost 5 bases, the J end lost 0 bases, and 13 bases lay between the germline ends.

This clonotype was counted at least ten times. V gene TRBV5-1 combines with J gene TRBJ1-2; 11 bases are a match to TRBD1. The CDR3 extends over 13 amino acids. The germline V gene has CDR1 SGHRS and CDR2 YFSETQ. Trimming cost V 3 bases and J 7 bases; bases outside gene matches: 2. The CDR3, as DNA: TGCGCCAGCAGCTCGGACAGGGGGCCTGGCTACACCTTC. Its protein is CASSSDRGPGYTF.

The genes are TRBV12-3 or TRBV12-4 and TRBJ2-3; D is perhaps TRBD1 or TRBD2 (5 bases each). This CDR3 is 13 amino acids long. Trimming took 0 bases from V and 13 from J, leaving 14 bases between them. In DNA form, the CDR3 reads TGTGCCAGCAGTTTAGCGGGACCAGCGGTGGAGTATTTT. It codes for CASSLAGPAVEYF.

This clonotype was observed at least ten times. The chain combines TRBV20-1 with TRBJ2-4, with D tentatively TRBD2 (6 bases). CDR1 is DFQATT, CDR2 SNEGSKA, per germline (reference sequence). The ends were cut back, 3 bases at V and 1 base at J, with 16 bases in the middle. This CDR3 comprises 16 residues. CDR3 nucleotide sequence: TGCAGTGCTAGCAATGGGGGGAATACGGCCAAAAACATTCAGTACTTC. This gives the protein CSASNGGNTAKNIQYF.

The chain couples TRBV5-8 to TRBJ2-7, with unresolved D. The CDR3 is 16 amino acids. Trimming removed 0 bases from V and 0 bases from J, with 13 bases in between. Germline lookup yields CDR1 SGHTS and CDR2 YDEGEE. The CDR3 sequence: CASSLGFWQSSYEQYF. The CDR3 nucleotides read TGTGCCAGCAGCTTGGGGTTCTGGCAGTCCTCCTACGAGCAGTACTTC.

The chain links TRBV5-6 to TRBJ2-3; 10 nucleotides align to TRBD2. Germline V lookup: CDR1 SGHDT, CDR2 YYEEEE. The J segment lost 2 bases and the V segment lost 4 bases, leaving 7 bases of the junction unmatched. The length of the CDR3 is 16 residues. The CDR3 sequence: CASSRWTSGFTDTQYF. DNA of the CDR3: TGTGCCAGCAGCCGGTGGACTAGCGGATTCACAGATACGCAGTATTTT.

Turning to this clonotype: This may come from a read error, since a much larger clone is one base off. This chain joins TRBV7-9 and TRBJ2-5; D possibly corresponds to TRBD1 (7 bases). Trimming left V 1 base short and J 11 bases short, with 23 bases between. The germline V gene has CDR1 SEHNR and CDR2 FQNEAQ (reference sequence). The CDR3 extends over 16 amino acids. The CDR3 DNA reads TGTGCCAGCAGCTTAGGAGCAGGGGGATTCGGGAGAGAGCAGTACTTC. Its translation: CASSLGAGGFGREQYF.

The sample holds a few counts of this clonotype. This chain joins TRBV28 and TRBJ1-2; D might be TRBD1 (6 bases). Germline V gene lookup returns CDR1 MDHEN and CDR2 SYDVKM. This CDR3 is 13 amino acids long. V was pared by 5 bases and J by 7 bases, with 14 bases between. In DNA, the CDR3 is TGTGCCAGCAGTGGAGACAGGACGGCTGGCTACACCTTC. Residues: CASSGDRTAGYTF.

This clonotype was recorded at least ten times. This rearrangement joins TRBV5-1 to TRBJ2-5, with D perhaps matching TRBD2 (6 bases). The germline CDR1 and CDR2 sequences are SGHRS and YFSETQ. The V end was cut by 4 bases, the J end by 4 bases, with 17 bases between. The CDR3 is 15 amino acids. DNA of the CDR3: TGCGCCAGCAGCCTCCAGTCTAGCGTTCCAGAGACCCAGTACTTC. It translates to CASSLQSSVPETQYF.